This passage covers 15 T cell receptor beta chains from one sample sequenced in a study of CD8 T cells in ankylosing spondylitis. These TCRs' antigens remain unknown. TCRdb redid the calling of the 5' RACE reads with MiXCR, one entry per CDR3 protein. The data show 750,000 to 850,000 distinct CDR3 sequences, roughly 10% seen once. Whole-study results and caveats: The study identified a TCR beta motif of 7 or 8 highly homologous variants that appeared characteristic of ankylosing spondylitis blood.

The specimen was blood, either unsorted or a sorted T cell fraction (not recorded which). The origin of the receptors is a male donor with ankylosing spondylitis.

The chain links TRBV18 to TRBJ2-7; D possibly matches TRBD1 or TRBD2 (5 bases each). Germline CDR1 KGHSH, CDR2 LQKENI. Trimming cost V 0 bases and J 4 bases, with 13 bases left between them. This CDR3 comprises 15 residues. The DNA of the CDR3 is TGTGCCAGCTCACCACCGGATAGGGACGGGTACGAGCAGTACTTC. Amino acid sequence: CASSPPDRDGYEQYF.

This clonotype has just a few counts. The chain combines TRBV4-2 with TRBJ2-7; tentatively, D is TRBD1 (5 bases). This CDR3 has 13 amino acids. V lost 0 bases to trimming and J lost 5 bases, with 8 bases between them. Germline CDR1 and CDR2: LGHNA and YNFKEQ. In DNA, the CDR3 is TGTGCCAGCAGCCAAGAGACAGCGAACGAGCAGTACTTC. Residues: CASSQETANEQYF.

V is TRBV5-1 and J is TRBJ2-7; maybe TRBD1 (6 bases). CDR1 is SGHRS and CDR2 is YFSETQ in the germline V gene. This CDR3 region has 14 residues. Between the trimmed V and J ends, which lost 1 base and 3 bases, there was a span of 11 bases. The CDR3 is CASSLQGNGYEQYF. Here the CDR3 DNA reads TGCGCCAGCAGCTTGCAGGGGAATGGCTACGAGCAGTACTTC.

Comments on this clonotype: Just one base apart from a much larger clone, this may be a read error. This chain uses TRBV6-1 with TRBJ2-7; TRBD2 matches at 12 bases. This CDR3 spans 15 amino acids. CDR1 and CDR2 (germline): MNHNS, SASEGT. With V trimmed by 6 bases and J by 3 bases, 6 bases remained unmatched. In DNA form, the CDR3 reads TGTGCCAGCAGGCCCTGGACTAGCGGGAACTACGAGCAGTACTTC. Translation: CASRPWTSGNYEQYF.

This clonotype was detected a few times. The chain employs TRBV27 and TRBJ2-6, with D unclear. V lost 6 bases to trimming and J lost 1 base, with 10 bases between them. This CDR3 is 15 amino acids long. Germline assignment: CDR1 MNHEY and CDR2 SMNVEV (reference sequence). The CDR3 is CASRPLESGANVLTF. CDR3 sequence (DNA): TGTGCCAGCAGACCGTTAGAATCTGGGGCCAACGTCCTGACTTTC.

This clonotype occurred a few times. The chain has TRBV6-6 and TRBJ2-7; unclear D gene. V was clipped by 10 bases and J by 0 bases, with 13 bases between them. The CDR3 is 13 amino acids. Per the germline V gene, CDR1 is MNHNY and CDR2 is SVGAGI (reference sequence). The CDR3 bases are TGTGCCACTTTTTCACTGGCCTCCTACGAGCAGTACTTC. It codes for CATFSLASYEQYF.

The chain uses TRBV5-6 and TRBJ2-7; 9 nucleotides align to TRBD2. Germline V lookup: CDR1 SGHDT, CDR2 YYEEEE. The CDR3 covers 16 residues. The ends lost 5 bases at V and 3 bases at J; junction bases unmatched: 12. The CDR3 coding sequence is TGTGCCAGCAGTTCCTGGGGTAGCGGGAGCGACTACGAGCAGTACTTC. Amino acid sequence: CASSSWGSGSDYEQYF.

This clonotype was detected a few times. CDR3 nucleotides: TGTGCCATCAGTGTTCAACAGGTTACGGGGGAGCTGTTTTTT. This gives the protein CAISVQQVTGELFF. V is TRBV10-3 and J is TRBJ2-2; a weak D match, TRBD1 (5 bases). CDR3 length: 14 residues. The V end lost 4 bases, the J end lost 8 bases, and 14 bases lay between the germline ends. Germline assignment: CDR1 ENHRY and CDR2 SYGVKD.

This clonotype was observed a few times. V and J are TRBV28 and TRBJ1-4, with D uncertain. V was pared by 11 bases and J by 3 bases, with 7 bases between. CDR3 size: 11 residues. CDR1 is MDHEN, CDR2 SYDVKM, per germline. The CDR3 sequence is CAWGANEKLFF. DNA of the CDR3: TGTGCCTGGGGAGCTAATGAAAAACTGTTTTTT.

This clonotype was recorded a few times. The gene calls are TRBV4-2 and TRBJ2-3; TRBD2 matches at 10 bases. V shed 0 bases and J 8 bases; nucleotides not matched to a gene: 14. Germline CDR1 LGHNA, CDR2 YNFKEQ. The CDR3 totals 18 residues. As DNA, the CDR3 is TGTGCCAGCAGCCAAGATTACGAAGCGGGGGGGATCTACCGTACGCAGTATTTT. This sequence encodes CASSQDYEAGGIYRTQYF.

In its sample, this clonotype was seen a few times. The chain carries TRBV7-3 and TRBJ2-2; 7 positions agree with TRBD2. J lost 6 bases, V lost 2 bases, and 6 bases had no gene match. CDR1 and CDR2 from the germline V gene are SGHTA and FQGTGA. The length of the CDR3 is 15 residues. CDR3 sequence (DNA): TGTGCCAGCAGCTTAGGACTAGTGAGCTCCGGGGAGCTGTTTTTT. Its protein product is CASSLGLVSSGELFF.

This clonotype was found a few times. The chain joins TRBV29-1 to TRBJ2-6, with a tentative D call TRBD2 (5 bases). Germline lookup yields CDR1 SQVTM and CDR2 ANQGSEA. Trimming shortened V by 7 bases and J by 3 bases, and 7 bases separated the two germline ends. The CDR3 extends over 12 amino acids. The DNA for the CDR3 is TGCAGCGCAGGACTTGGGGCCAACGTCCTGACTTTC. Translated, it gives CSAGLGANVLTF. Variable domain in full (rest from reference TRBV29-1 and TRBJ2-6): SAVISQKPSRDICQRGTSLTIQCQVDSQVTMMFWYRQQPGQSLTLIATANQGSEATYESGFVIDKFPISRPNLTFSTLTVSNMSPEDSSIYLCSAGLGANVLTFGAGSRLTVL.

This clonotype was counted a few times. The chain combines TRBV5-1 with TRBJ2-2, with 8 positions matching TRBD2. V trimming: 3 bases; J trimming: 4 bases; junction bases outside the gene matches: 5. The CDR3 has 15 amino acids. From germline, CDR1 is SGHRS and CDR2 YFSETQ. Here the CDR3 reads CASSSAGAGTGELFF. CDR3 bases: TGCGCCAGCAGCTCAGCGGGAGCGGGCACCGGGGAGCTGTTTTTT.

This clonotype appeared a few times. The rearrangement joins TRBV6-1 to TRBJ2-1; D might be TRBD2 (5 bases). Germline assignment: CDR1 MNHNS and CDR2 SASEGT. The V end was cut by 6 bases, the J end by 7 bases, with 19 bases between. The CDR3 runs 15 residues. This CDR3 is CASSPRSRGSNEQFF. The CDR3 DNA sequence: TGTGCCAGCAGCCCACGGAGTCGGGGTTCTAATGAGCAGTTCTTC.

This clonotype turned up a few times. The V gene is TRBV15, the J gene TRBJ1-2, with a possible D match to TRBD1 (6 bases). The CDR3 has 15 amino acids. V shed 3 bases and J shed 5 bases, with 16 bases lying between them. Germline CDR1 is LNHNV and CDR2 is YYDKDF (reference sequence). As DNA, the CDR3 is TGTGCCACCAGCAGCGGACAGCTGGGAATATATGGCTACACCTTC. Translated: CATSSGQLGIYGYTF.